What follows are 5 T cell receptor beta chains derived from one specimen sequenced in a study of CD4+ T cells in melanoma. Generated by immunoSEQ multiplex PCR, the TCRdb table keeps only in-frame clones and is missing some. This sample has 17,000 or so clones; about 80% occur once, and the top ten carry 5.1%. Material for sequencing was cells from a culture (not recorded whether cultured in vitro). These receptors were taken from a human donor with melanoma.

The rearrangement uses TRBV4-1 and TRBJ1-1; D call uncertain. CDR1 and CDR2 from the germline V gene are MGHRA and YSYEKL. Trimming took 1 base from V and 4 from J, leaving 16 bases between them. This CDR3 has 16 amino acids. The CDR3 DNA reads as TGCGCCAGCAGCCAAGTCTTGACTCCGGGGAGCACTGAAGCTTTCTTT. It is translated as CASSQVLTPGSTEAFF.

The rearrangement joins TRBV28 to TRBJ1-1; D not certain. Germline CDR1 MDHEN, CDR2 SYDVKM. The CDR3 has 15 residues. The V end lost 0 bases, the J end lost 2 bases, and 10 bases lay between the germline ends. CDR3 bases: TGTGCCAGCAGTTTATGGGGTCCGAGAAACACTGAAGCTTTCTTT. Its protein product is CASSLWGPRNTEAFF.

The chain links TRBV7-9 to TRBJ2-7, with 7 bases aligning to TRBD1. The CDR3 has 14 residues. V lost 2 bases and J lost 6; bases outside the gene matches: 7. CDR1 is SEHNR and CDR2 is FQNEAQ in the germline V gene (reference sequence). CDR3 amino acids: CASSLWTGLGEQYF. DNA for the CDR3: TGTGCCAGCAGCTTATGGACAGGTTTAGGCGAGCAGTACTTC.

CDR3 region: CASTPGRGGRERGVRSGANVLTF. Written as DNA, the CDR3 is TGTGCCAGCACCCCCGGAAGGGGGGGGCGAGAGCGGGGGGTGCGCTCTGGGGCCAACGTCCTGACTTTC. The chain is built from TRBV2 and TRBJ2-6; 9 bases fit TRBD2. The CDR3 contains 23 residues. J gave up 0 bases and V 7 bases, and 25 bases lay outside the gene matches. Germline CDR1 SNHLY, CDR2 FYNNEI.

The CDR3 DNA follows: TGTGCCAGCAGTTGGCGGGACGCCCAGGGAGAGACCCAGTACTTC. Its protein product is CASSWRDAQGETQYF. The rearrangement joins TRBV27 to TRBJ2-5; possible D gene TRBD2, 6 bases. Trimming stripped 4 bases from V and 4 bases from J, with 16 bases between. The length of the CDR3 is 15 residues. Germline V CDR1 and CDR2: MNHEY, SMNVEV (reference sequence).